This T cell receptor (beta chain) appears in the sequencing data of a study of blood T cell repertoires in COVID-19 (TCRdb year 2020). For the wider study: Collaborator samples came from the United States, Italy and Spain and covered acute and convalescent phases of COVID-19. The prospective study material was composed of cDNA or gDNA derived from T cells, B-cell-depleted T cells, or PBMCs. The dataset comprised deeply sampled blood TCRbeta repertoires from subjects exposed to, actively infected with, or recovered from COVID-19. The repertoires were made available in a free public database intended to serve as a resource for research on the immune response to SARS-CoV-2. Samples were obtained from the ongoing ImmuneRACE study (first 160 participants) and from 1,200 or so subjects provided by 6 global collaborators. Nearly every sample came with metadata listing a de-identified subject ID, COVID-19 status, age in years and sex. Where available, HLA class I and class II types were obtained from metadata supplied by the sample provider rather than from assay-based typing. Here is what the overall study found, with its caveats: Clinical and demographic metadata were provided uncurated, with the amount varying by source and participant.

One collaborating source in Seattle enrolled patients while the patients were actively infected and followed the patients over time throughout the course of disease. Collaborating institutions collected whole blood in K2EDTA tubes following their own protocols. Collaborator samples were shipped for TCRbeta analysis as frozen whole blood, isolated PBMCs, or DNA extracted from either sample type. With regard to this clone: The target of this receptor is not known. No base quality information exists; no much larger clone differs at one position.

TCRbeta CDR3 regions were amplified from genomic DNA using the immunoSEQ Assay, a bias-controlled multiplex PCR. The original methods were these. The number of nucleated cells in each sample was estimated by amplification of reference gene primers within the assay. To quantify the absolute abundance of each unique TCRbeta CDR3 rearrangement, sequence reads were collapsed and filtered. Productive Simpson clonality was computed per sample as the square root of Simpson's diversity index over productive rearrangements. TCRdb took this table from immuneACCESS and kept in-frame rearrangements with V and J called. Such tables lack part of the clones; where checked against another copy, unresolved V genes explain under half of the gap, and the rest is unexplained. V and J calls and clone size come straight from that table; D and trimming were deduced from the DNA. The sample yields roughly 380,000 clones; roughly 90% were counted once. Clones ranked in the top ten supply around 1.5% of the sample.

Clipping removes 3 bases from V and 3 bases from J, with 5 as the unmatched junction base count. Reading the germline V gene (reference sequence) gives CDR1 PRHDT and CDR2 FYEKMQ. From cysteine to phenylalanine, the CDR3 is 15 amino acids long. CDR3 DNA is the only sequence kept; it has 45 bases, read in frame from the first base. The chain employs TRBV13 and TRBJ1-5; 7 middle bases align to TRBD1. The TCR originated in a middle-aged woman with COVID-19, enrolled during active disease. Sequenced material: peripheral blood. The CDR3 sequence is CASSFKGTVNQPQHF. The DNA reads as follows: TGTGCCAGCAGCTTTAAAGGGACAGTCAATCAGCCCCAGCATTTT. Reference TRBV13 and TRBJ1-5 genes cover what lies past the CDR3, so the full variable domain is AAGVIQSPRHLIKEKRETATLKCYPIPRHDTVYWYQQGPGQDPQFLISFYEKMQSDKGSIPDRFSAQQFSDYHSELNMSSLELGDSALYFCASSFKGTVNQPQHFGDGTRLSIL.